Below, 10 T cell receptor beta chains from the same sample are listed, as sequenced in a study of T cell repertoires in cytomegalovirus infection. Via MiXCR, TCRdb re-called the reads, giving one row per CDR3 protein. The sample yields some 180,000 distinct CDR3 sequences, roughly a fifth seen once. Sequenced input: PBMCs. These receptors all stem from a human donor in good health (CMV status not recorded). Some clones in this sample may be carry-over from other donors' samples.

Only a few counts were recorded for this clonotype. V and J are TRBV27 and TRBJ1-6, with no clear D. Trimming stripped 4 bases from V and 2 bases from J, with 12 bases between. Looked up from germline, CDR1 is MNHEY and CDR2 is SMNVEV (reference sequence). The CDR3 is 16 amino acids. CDR3 region: CASSSLGSPYNSPLHF. CDR3 nucleotide sequence: TGTGCCAGCAGTTCCCTTGGGTCCCCCTATAATTCACCCCTCCACTTT.

There are many counts of this clonotype. The chain couples TRBV7-2 to TRBJ1-1; tentative D call: TRBD1 (5 bases). V lost 3 bases to trimming and J lost 6 bases, with 14 bases between them. Germline values: CDR1 SGHTA, CDR2 FQGNSA. The CDR3 contains 14 residues. The CDR3: CASSFYEGLPEAFF. DNA of the CDR3: TGTGCCAGCAGCTTCTACGAGGGGTTGCCTGAAGCTTTCTTT.

This clonotype was detected ten times or more. The chain uses TRBV4-1 and TRBJ2-2, with no clear D. Germline V gives CDR1 MGHRA, CDR2 YSYEKL. V was cut by 3 bases and J by 7 bases, with 12 bases left in between. The CDR3 consists of 14 residues. The DNA of the CDR3 is TGCGCCAGCAGCCATCTGGTGGAGTTCGGGGAGCTGTTTTTT. Protein: CASSHLVEFGELFF.

The chain joins TRBV20-1 to TRBJ2-5; 13 bases match TRBD2. Germline CDR1 and CDR2: DFQATT and SNEGSKA (reference sequence). CDR3 length: 16 residues. V shed 1 base and J 2 bases; nucleotides not matched to a gene: 4. The CDR3 spells CSARGTSGSWQETQYF. CDR3 DNA: TGCAGTGCTAGAGGGACTAGCGGGAGTTGGCAAGAGACCCAGTACTTC.

The chain couples TRBV19 to TRBJ1-2; 7 bases match TRBD1. With 9 bases clipped from V and 3 bases from J, the junction kept 13 bases outside the gene matches. Looked up from germline, CDR1 is LNHDA and CDR2 is SQIVND (reference sequence). The CDR3 is 15 amino acids. The CDR3 protein is CASQPYRGPDYGYTF. The DNA of the CDR3 is TGTGCCAGCCAACCTTACAGGGGCCCAGACTATGGCTACACCTTC.

The rearrangement links TRBV7-9 to TRBJ2-7; 7 positions match TRBD1. The V gene's germline CDR1 is SEHNR and CDR2 FQNEAQ (reference sequence). The junction had 4 bases not matched to a gene; V was cut back by 3 bases and J by 2 bases. The CDR3 totals 14 residues. CDR3 DNA: TGTGCCAGCAGCTTCCACGACAGGGCCTACGAGCAGTACTTC. It translates to CASSFHDRAYEQYF.

The chain carries TRBV9 and TRBJ2-2; 7 bases fit TRBD2. The germline V gene encodes CDR1 SGDLS and CDR2 YYNGEE. This CDR3 spans 16 amino acids. J was trimmed by 7 bases and V by 4 bases; bases with no gene match: 13. Written as DNA, the CDR3 is TGTGCCAGCAGCCCCGGGGTCGGGGAGGGTGTCGGGGAGCTGTTTTTT. Protein product: CASSPGVGEGVGELFF.

This clonotype was seen a handful of times. A much more abundant neighbour one base away suggests this may be a read error. This rearrangement joins TRBV9 to TRBJ1-1; D is unclear. This CDR3 contains 13 residues. From germline, CDR1 is SGDLS and CDR2 YYNGEE. Trimming cost V 0 bases and J 0 bases, with 3 bases left between them. The CDR3 loop is CASSVDMNTEAFF. Here the CDR3 DNA reads TGTGCCAGCAGCGTAGACATGAACACTGAAGCTTTCTTT. The complete variable domain, with remaining parts taken from reference TRBV9 and TRBJ1-1, reads DSGVTQTPKHLITATGQRVTLRCSPRSGDLSVYWYQQSLDQGLQFLIQYYNGEERAKGNILERFSAQQFPDLHSELNLSSLELGDSALYFCASSVDMNTEAFFGQGTRLTVV.

This clonotype showed up just a few times. The chain links TRBV12-3 or TRBV12-4 to TRBJ1-6; 7 nucleotides line up with TRBD1. There are 20 residues in the CDR3. The junction had 16 bases not matched to a gene; V was cut back by 5 bases and J by 0 bases. The CDR3 DNA follows: TGTGCCAGCAGTCCCGGGACAGAGTCTTGGGGTGGCTCCTATAATTCACCCCTCCACTTT. This translates into CASSPGTESWGGSYNSPLHF.

This clonotype was seen a handful of times. The chain employs TRBV11-2 and TRBJ2-1; D unclear. The germline gives CDR1 SGHAT, CDR2 FQNNGV. CDR3 length: 14 amino acids. V shed 9 bases and J shed 0 bases, with 12 bases lying between them. The CDR3 region has the DNA TGTGCCAGTACGGTCCAGAGCTCCTACAATGAGCAGTTCTTC. Translated: CASTVQSSYNEQFF.